Below are 24 T cell receptor beta chains sequenced from a single sample in a study of graft-versus-host responses after intestinal transplantation. Assay: immunoSEQ multiplex PCR; the TCRdb copy retains only in-frame clones and omits some. The sample holds about 5,700 clones; roughly 71% are singletons and the top ten take approximately 32%. Intraepithelial plus lamina propria lymphocytes were released by processing graft tissue. The specimen comprised ileum tissue, sampled about 300 days after intestinal transplant. The origin of the receptors is a human patient who received an intestinal transplant, so some T cells may come from the graft donor.

The V gene is TRBV2, the J gene TRBJ2-7; D remains unclear. From germline, CDR1 is SNHLY and CDR2 FYNNEI. The CDR3 length is 12 residues. Trimming shortened V by 7 bases and J by 7 bases, and 14 bases separated the two germline ends. CDR3 in amino acids: CASKALPGEQYF. The CDR3 region has the DNA TGTGCCAGCAAAGCACTACCCGGGGAGCAGTACTTC.

This clone is labeled large. This chain uses TRBV6-1 with TRBJ1-4; the D gene is possibly TRBD1 (5 bases). Germline V gene data show CDR1 as MNHNS and CDR2 as SASEGT. Trimming took off 6 bases at V and 2 bases at J, with 13 bases between the two ends. This CDR3 contains 15 residues. The DNA for the CDR3 is TGTGCCAGCAGGGAACCTGGGGGGACTAATGAAAAACTGTTTTTT. Residues: CASREPGGTNEKLFF.

This sequence joins TRBV28 and TRBJ1-2; D is ambiguous. V was trimmed by 7 bases and J by 6 bases, leaving 6 bases between them. The CDR3 loop spans 10 amino acids. Germline V lookup: CDR1 MDHEN, CDR2 SYDVKM. The CDR3 DNA follows: TGTGCCAGCAAGCGCGATGGCTACACCTTC. Amino acid sequence: CASKRDGYTF.

CDR3 residues: CASSWTGVSYEQYF. The CDR3 DNA is TGTGCCAGCAGTTGGACAGGGGTATCCTACGAGCAGTACTTC. The chain links TRBV6-9 to TRBJ2-7, with 9 positions matching TRBD1. CDR3 length: 14 amino acids. Per germline, CDR1 MNHGY and CDR2 SVAAGI. The trim removed 4 bases at V and 1 base at J, leaving 2 bases unmatched.

V usage is TRBV19 and J usage is TRBJ1-1; D is unresolved. Germline lookup yields CDR1 LNHDA and CDR2 SQIVND (reference sequence). The CDR3 runs 15 residues. Trimming removed 6 bases at V and 2 bases at J, with 16 bases between. The CDR3 sequence is CASRTDPVANTEAFF. The CDR3 region has the DNA TGTGCCAGTAGGACGGACCCAGTCGCAAACACTGAAGCTTTCTTT.

The DNA for the CDR3 is TGTGCCATCAGTGATAGCGAGTTGAAGCCGGGTAGCGGGTACAATGAGCAGTTCTTC. As protein: CAISDSELKPGSGYNEQFF. The V call is TRBV10-3, the J call TRBJ2-1; 7 bases are shared with TRBD2. Per germline, CDR1 ENHRY and CDR2 SYGVKD. The CDR3 length is 19 residues. Trimming at V came to 3 bases and at J to 4 bases, leaving 18 bases not matched to a gene.

The V gene is TRBV25-1, the J gene TRBJ2-7; no clear D. This CDR3 spans 13 amino acids. Per the germline V gene, CDR1 is MGHDK and CDR2 is SYGVNS. The V gene lost 5 bases and the J gene lost 4 bases, with 12 bases spanning the gap. This chain's CDR3 is CASSQNVGYEQYF. As DNA, the CDR3 is TGTGCCAGCAGTCAAAATGTGGGGTACGAGCAGTACTTC.

This clone was seen more than once but under ten times. V and J are TRBV18 and TRBJ2-2, with D unresolved. The CDR3 length is 14 residues. Germline CDR1 KGHSH, CDR2 LQKENI. With 5 bases removed from V and 0 bases from J, the gap between germline ends came to 7 bases. The CDR3 bases are TGTGCCAGCTCATCTGTAACGAACACCGGGGAGCTGTTTTTT. Residues: CASSSVTNTGELFF.

The genes are TRBV9 and TRBJ1-5; 8 nucleotides agree with TRBD1. The trim removed 0 bases at V and 2 bases at J, leaving 1 base unmatched. CDR1 is SGDLS, CDR2 YYNGEE, per germline. The CDR3 consists of 15 residues. CDR3: CASSVETGGNQPQHF. The CDR3 nucleotides are TGTGCCAGCAGCGTAGAGACAGGGGGCAATCAGCCCCAGCATTTT.

The chain uses TRBV11-2 and TRBJ2-1, with a tentative D call TRBD2 (5 bases). The CDR3 covers 14 residues. V lost 1 base to trimming and J lost 5 bases, with 9 bases between them. Germline V gene sequence: CDR1 SGHAT, CDR2 FQNNGV. Written as DNA, the CDR3 is TGTGCCAGCAGCTTAGCGGGAATCAACAATGAGCAGTTCTTC. Protein sequence: CASSLAGINNEQFF.

J is TRBJ2-7 and V is TRBV11-3; D possibly uses TRBD1 or TRBD2 (5 bases each). The CDR3 length is 17 residues. Germline V CDR1 and CDR2: SGHNT, YENEEA. V was trimmed by 2 bases and J by 2 bases, leaving 19 bases between them. The CDR3 nucleotides read TGTGCCAGCAGCTTATCACCTACTGGGACGGGGACCTACGAGCAGTACTTC. Amino acid sequence: CASSLSPTGTGTYEQYF.

The chain uses TRBV4-1 and TRBJ2-7; 7 bases line up with TRBD1. V lost 3 bases, J lost 4 bases, and 12 bases stayed unmatched. Germline CDR1 is MGHRA and CDR2 is YSYEKL. The CDR3 runs 16 residues. The CDR3 reads CASSHPTRDSQYEQYF. CDR3 DNA: TGCGCCAGCAGCCATCCCACGAGGGACAGCCAGTACGAGCAGTACTTC.

J is TRBJ2-5 and V is TRBV19; 11 bases map to TRBD1. Germline CDR1 reads LNHDA; CDR2 reads SQIVND (reference sequence). V was clipped by 7 bases and J by 5 bases; unmatched bases: 15. CDR3 size: 17 residues. CDR3 residues: CASTPLGRTGGLETQYF. CDR3 bases: TGTGCCAGTACTCCCCTGGGGCGGACAGGGGGCCTGGAGACCCAGTACTTC.

This sequence joins TRBV7-6 and TRBJ2-2; D is perhaps TRBD1 or TRBD2 (6 bases each). Germline-derived CDR1 and CDR2 are SGHVS and FNYEAQ. This CDR3 has 16 residues. Trimming removed 0 bases at V and 2 bases at J, with 10 bases between. The CDR3 loop is CASSLAMGGNTGELFF. Written as DNA, the CDR3 is TGTGCCAGCAGCTTAGCGATGGGGGGCAACACCGGGGAGCTGTTTTTT.

V and J are TRBV11-3 and TRBJ1-2; D call uncertain. This CDR3 is built from 16 residues. Germline CDR1 reads SGHNT; CDR2 reads YENEEA. Trimming pared 2 bases from V and 2 bases from J, leaving 15 bases between. The chain's CDR3 is CASSLFPNNGNYGYTF. The CDR3 region has the DNA TGTGCCAGCAGCTTATTCCCCAACAACGGGAACTATGGCTACACCTTC.

V is TRBV7-4 and J is TRBJ2-1, with a weak D call TRBD1 (5 bases). There are 16 residues in the CDR3. V was clipped by 6 bases and J by 8 bases, with 23 bases between them. The germline gives CDR1 SGHVT, CDR2 SQSDAQ. CDR3 nucleotides: TGTGCCAGCAGTTACCGGCTGAAGGGGCGCGCAGATGAGCAGTTCTTC. Protein sequence: CASSYRLKGRADEQFF.

The chain combines TRBV9 with TRBJ2-7; tentative D call: TRBD1 (5 bases). Germline V lookup: CDR1 SGDLS, CDR2 YYNGEE. Trimming stripped 4 bases from V and 0 bases from J, with 11 bases between. The CDR3 loop spans 14 amino acids. The CDR3 DNA reads as TGTGCCAGCAGCCCCCGACAGAGCTCCTACGAGCAGTACTTC. Translated, it gives CASSPRQSSYEQYF.

V and J are TRBV5-1 and TRBJ2-7; no definite D call. Trimming removed 2 bases at V and 0 bases at J, with 15 bases between. The CDR3 length is 16 residues. Germline CDR1 and CDR2: SGHRS and YFSETQ. CDR3 sequence (DNA): TGCGCCAGCAGCTTAAGGTCCTCTTTAAGCTCCTACGAGCAGTACTTC. Translating gives CASSLRSSLSSYEQYF.

The chain couples TRBV14 to TRBJ2-3; D remains unclear. V was clipped by 4 bases and J by 11 bases, with 13 bases between them. The length of the CDR3 is 12 residues. Germline V gene data show CDR1 as SGHDN and CDR2 as FVKESK. The CDR3 nucleotides are TGTGCCAGCAGCCTAAGGGTGGAAATGCAGTATTTT. Translation: CASSLRVEMQYF.

The rearrangement links TRBV29-1 to TRBJ2-5; D remains unclear. There are 10 residues in the CDR3. V was clipped by 3 bases and J by 4 bases, with 3 bases between them. Germline-derived CDR1 and CDR2 are SQVTM and ANQGSEA. The CDR3 region is CSVDRETQYF. Written as DNA, the CDR3 is TGCAGCGTTGACCGAGAGACCCAGTACTTC.

The chain links TRBV21-1 to TRBJ1-5. TRBV21-1 is a listed pseudogene. CDR3 length: 17 amino acids. CDR3 region: CASSKQRGLRGHQPQHF. The CDR3 DNA is TGTGCCAGCAGCAAACAACGAGGTTTGAGGGGCCATCAGCCCCAGCATTTT.

The chain combines TRBV9 with TRBJ2-3, with 9 bases aligning to TRBD1. The CDR3 has 17 amino acids. Germline CDR1 is SGDLS and CDR2 is YYNGEE. V was pared by 0 bases and J by 2 bases, with 7 bases of the junction left unmatched. CDR3 sequence reads: CASSVGGTGPYTDTQYF. The CDR3 coding sequence is TGTGCCAGCAGCGTAGGGGGGACAGGGCCCTACACAGATACGCAGTATTTT.

V gene TRBV6-6 combines with J gene TRBJ2-3; D unclear. The V end was cut by 5 bases, the J end by 6 bases, with 12 bases between. Germline lookup yields CDR1 MNHNY and CDR2 SVGAGI (reference sequence). The CDR3 has 13 residues. The CDR3 here is CASSNRYEDTQYF. As DNA, the CDR3 is TGTGCCAGCAGTAACCGGTACGAGGATACGCAGTATTTT.

V usage is TRBV7-2 and J usage is TRBJ2-3, with a possible D match to TRBD2 (6 bases). The germline V gene encodes CDR1 SGHTA and CDR2 FQGNSA. V was trimmed by 2 bases and J by 3 bases, leaving 15 bases between them. The CDR3 contains 16 residues. The CDR3 region is CASSLWGVVRTDTQYF. The CDR3 nucleotides are TGTGCCAGCAGCTTATGGGGGGTCGTTCGGACAGATACGCAGTATTTT.